This T cell receptor (beta chain) was documented in a study of blood T cells in healthy people across ages. Study details: About one barcoded beta molecule per two T cells was the capture yield of template switching.

Primers used in a second PCR of about 6 to 11 cycles were a sample-barcoded 5' primer and a J-beta primer mix. Any given sample supplied a minimum of 2.5 million CDR3-containing paired-end reads. Each CDR3 protein is one row after TCRdb ran MiXCR on the 5' RACE reads. The sample has about a million distinct CDR3 sequences, roughly 50% seen once. Looked up from germline, CDR1 is SGHTA and CDR2 is FQGNSA. The CDR3 covers 14 residues. The V end lost 5 bases, the J end lost 6 bases, and 15 bases lay between the germline ends. The chain carries TRBV7-2 and TRBJ2-3; D is undetermined. The source material was blood. The receptor was isolated from a man aged 25 to 40 in good health. CDR3 DNA sequence: TGTGCCAGCAGCCTTACCCGTGCGCAGGATACGCAGTATTTT. Translation gives CASSLTRAQDTQYF.